This T cell receptor (beta chain) was recovered during a study of CD8 T cells in ankylosing spondylitis. At least ten counts were recorded for this clonotype. Its antigen remains unidentified. Deletions cut 2 bases from V and 1 base from J, with 11 bases between. This CDR3 has 15 residues. General study findings and limits: Clones that were linked to disease were CD8+ and were relatively rare in peripheral blood. Disease-linked clones reportedly concentrated significantly in matched ankylosing spondylitis synovial fluid. Earlier work had already found some motif variants in reactive arthritis synovial fluid and blood. What appeared characteristic of ankylosing spondylitis blood was a TCR beta motif of fewer than ten highly homologous variants.

For TCR beta, libraries came from quantitative 5'-RACE with molecular barcodes. TCRdb re-derived calls from the 5' RACE reads in MiXCR, one entry per CDR3 protein. The profile shows about 420,000 distinct CDR3 sequences, about 20% of them singletons. The chain uses TRBV12-3 or TRBV12-4 and TRBJ1-2; D perhaps matches TRBD1 (5 bases). The sample comprised blood, either unsorted or a sorted T cell fraction (not recorded which). This receptor was identified in a male donor with ankylosing spondylitis. For the CDR3, the DNA is TGTGCCAGCAGTTTAACCCAGGGATTTAACTATGGCTACACCTTC. It yields the protein CASSLTQGFNYGYTF.